The source of this T cell receptor beta chain is a study of T cells in women clearing cervical HPV infection. J was trimmed by 2 bases and V by 3 bases; bases with no gene match: 4. Germline assignment: CDR1 SGHDN and CDR2 FVKESK. The CDR3 runs to 17 residues. Clones were sequenced by immunoSEQ multiplex PCR, and TCRdb holds only the in-frame ones, with some missing. This sample contains about 41,000 clones. As regards this clone: Its antigen is as yet unknown. Sequencing ends 3 residues short of the CDR3 end; the germline J gene provides the rest.

Regarding the study as a whole: CIN3+ cases had significantly higher TCR repertoire richness than controls, but evenness did not differ.

Each participant carried one incident cervical HPV16 infection only. The rearrangement uses TRBV14 and TRBJ2-3, with 14 bases identical to TRBD2. The receptor's source is a woman between 18 and 70 years old with a cervical HPV16 infection that either progressed to CIN3+ or cleared (not recorded which). The specimen sequenced was blood buffy coat. The CDR3 loop reads CASSHGTSGRSTDTQYF. The covered CDR3 bases are TGTGCCAGCAGCCACGGGACTAGCGGGAGATCCACAGATACG.